The 5 T cell receptor beta chains below all came from one sample that was sequenced in a study of shared T cell receptors in the human thymus. The method was immunoSEQ multiplex PCR; TCRdb's version includes in-frame clones alone and lacks a portion of them. The sample includes 550,000 to 800,000 clones, 80% to 90% of them seen just once. These data were also filed under a second study, of human thymus T cells.

Sequenced material: thymocytes. These receptor sequences come from a girl less than two years old with a congenital heart defect.

This clone was recorded a few times. V is TRBV27 and J is TRBJ2-1, with 9 bases aligning to TRBD2. The J segment lost 5 bases and the V segment lost 10 bases, leaving 6 bases of the junction unmatched. Per germline, CDR1 MNHEY and CDR2 SMNVEV (reference sequence). The CDR3 runs to 13 residues. CDR3 loop: CATVAGDHNEQFF. The CDR3 DNA reads as TGTGCCACCGTAGCGGGGGACCACAATGAGCAGTTCTTC.

J is TRBJ2-6 and V is TRBV7-2, with TRBD2 matching 7 bases. Trimming removed 4 bases from V and 2 bases from J; junction bases left unmatched: 5. The CDR3 is 16 amino acids. Germline loops: CDR1 SGHTA, CDR2 FQGNSA. This chain's CDR3 is CASSSRRGAGANVLTF. DNA for the CDR3: TGTGCCAGCAGCTCACGCCGGGGGGCTGGGGCCAACGTCCTGACTTTC. Based on the CDR3 plus reference TRBV7-2 and TRBJ2-6, the full variable domain is GAGVSQSPSNKVTEKGKDVELRCDPISGHTALYWYRQSLGQGLEFLIYFQGNSAPDKSGLPSDRFSAERTGGSVSTLTIQRTQQEDSAVYLCASSSRRGAGANVLTFGAGSRLTVL.

There are a few counts of this clone. V usage is TRBV2 and J usage is TRBJ1-2; unclear D gene. This CDR3 contains 12 residues. The germline V gene has CDR1 SNHLY and CDR2 FYNNEI. Trimming took off 8 bases at V and 4 bases at J, with 11 bases between the two ends. Here the CDR3 reads CASAGSSYGYTF. DNA of the CDR3: TGTGCCAGCGCGGGGTCGAGCTATGGCTACACCTTC.

The rearrangement joins TRBV5-5 to TRBJ1-4; D is perhaps TRBD1 (5 bases). Between the trimmed V and J ends, which lost 0 bases and 1 base, there was a span of 19 bases. This CDR3 contains 19 residues. Germline values: CDR1 SGHKS, CDR2 YYEKEE (reference sequence). The CDR3 bases are TGTGCCAGCAGCTTGGCCGGGGGAAGGGGTTACCTAACTAATGAAAAACTGTTTTTT. This sequence encodes CASSLAGGRGYLTNEKLFF.

The chain has TRBV4-3 and TRBJ2-1; 11 positions agree with TRBD2. Per the germline V gene, CDR1 is LGHNA and CDR2 is YSLEER. Trimming at V came to 0 bases and at J to 4 bases, leaving 2 bases not matched to a gene. The CDR3 is 16 amino acids. The CDR3 DNA reads as TGCGCCAGCAGCCAAGATGGGACTAGCGGATACAATGAGCAGTTCTTC. Translated, it gives CASSQDGTSGYNEQFF.